Listed here are 26 T cell receptor beta chains from one sample, sequenced in a study of cytotoxic CD8 clonotypes in ibrutinib-treated CLL. TCRdb's table, derived via immunoSEQ multiplex PCR, lists solely in-frame clones and lacks some. This repertoire shows 140,000 to 150,000 clones, 60% to 85% found once; its top ten account for 5.1%. The sample here was PBMCs, taken after 24 months of ibrutinib treatment. The receptors come from a human donor with chronic lymphocytic leukemia.

The chain is built from TRBV28 and TRBJ2-4; D is possibly TRBD2 (5 bases). Between the trimmed V and J ends, which lost 7 bases and 3 bases, there was a span of 16 bases. CDR1 and CDR2 from the germline V gene are MDHEN and SYDVKM. The CDR3 sequence is 15 residues long. CDR3 bases: TGTGCCAGCACCTCATCGGGATTGGGCAAAAACATTCAGTACTTC. Amino acid sequence: CASTSSGLGKNIQYF. The whole variable domain, remainder taken from reference TRBV28 and TRBJ2-4, is DVKVTQSSRYLVKRTGEKVFLECVQDMDHENMFWYRQDPGLGLRLIYFSYDVKMKEKGDIPEGYSVSREKKERFSLILESASTNQTSMYLCASTSSGLGKNIQYFGAGTRLSVL.

The rearrangement joins TRBV4-3 to TRBJ2-1, with TRBD2 matching 9 bases. Germline V gives CDR1 LGHNA, CDR2 YSLEER. Trimming cost V 1 base and J 9 bases; bases outside gene matches: 10. The CDR3 covers 16 residues. CDR3 coding DNA: TGCGCCAGCAGCCAAGGAAACAGCGGGGGGTCGGGTGAGCAGTTCTTC. It encodes CASSQGNSGGSGEQFF.

This clone showed up just a few times. The chain joins TRBV5-8 to TRBJ2-5, with 7 bases fitting TRBD2. Germline trimming cut 4 bases from V and 2 bases from J; bases unmatched to any gene: 5. Germline CDR1 is SGHTS and CDR2 is YDEGEE. This CDR3 spans 14 amino acids. As DNA, the CDR3 is TGTGCCAGCAGCGCCGGGGGGTGGCAAGAGACCCAGTACTTC. It specifies CASSAGGWQETQYF.

The chain recombines TRBV14 with TRBJ2-5, with D maybe TRBD1 (6 bases). The CDR3 covers 14 residues. CDR1 and CDR2 (germline): SGHDN, FVKESK. V lost 4 bases, J lost 5 bases, and 14 bases lay in between. CDR3 residues: CASSRDTPWETQYF. DNA for the CDR3: TGTGCCAGCAGCCGGGACACCCCCTGGGAGACCCAGTACTTC.

The CDR3 loop reads CSVAQGANTEAFF. The CDR3 nucleotides are TGCAGCGTTGCGCAGGGGGCGAACACTGAAGCTTTCTTT. This chain connects TRBV29-1 to TRBJ1-1, with 8 bases fitting TRBD1. Trimming took 4 bases from V and 1 from J; bases not matched to a gene: 2. The CDR3 totals 13 residues. CDR1 SQVTM and CDR2 ANQGSEA come from the germline V gene.

V is TRBV19 and J is TRBJ2-7, with D possibly being TRBD1 or TRBD2 (5 bases each). CDR1 LNHDA and CDR2 SQIVND come from the germline V gene (reference sequence). Trimming removed 3 bases from V and 2 bases from J, with 17 bases in between. The CDR3 spans 16 residues. The CDR3 DNA reads as TGTGCCAGTAGTATGATCCCGGGACGAGGACCCTACGAGCAGTACTTC. Translating it yields CASSMIPGRGPYEQYF.

The V and J genes are TRBV7-3 and TRBJ1-1; TRBD1 is a possible D gene (5 bases). Germline-derived CDR1 and CDR2 are SGHTA and FQGTGA. V lost 5 bases and J lost 5, with 15 bases in between. CDR3 size: 14 residues. The CDR3 sequence is CASSQETRVTEAFF. The CDR3 DNA reads as TGTGCCAGCAGCCAAGAAACCAGGGTGACTGAAGCTTTCTTT.

The chain employs TRBV9 and TRBJ2-7, with 8 bases lining up with TRBD2. The V gene's germline CDR1 is SGDLS and CDR2 YYNGEE. The CDR3 consists of 14 residues. V lost 7 bases, J lost 10 bases, and 16 bases stayed unmatched. The CDR3 DNA sequence: TGTGCCAGCTCCAGGGGTGGACTAGCCCGGTCCCAGTACTTC. This encodes CASSRGGLARSQYF.

This clone turned up a few times. The sample contains more than one DNA sequence encoding this CDR3. The V and J genes are TRBV18 and TRBJ2-1, with 8 bases matching TRBD2. V shed 3 bases, J shed 3 bases, and the junction held 1 base outside the gene matches. CDR3 length: 14 amino acids. The germline CDR1 and CDR2 sequences are KGHSH and LQKENI. The CDR3 region has the DNA TGTGCCAGCTCACCCGGGACTAGCTACAATGAGCAGTTCTTC. As protein: CASSPGTSYNEQFF.

The chain carries TRBV6-1 and TRBJ2-5, with D unclear. Germline-derived CDR1 and CDR2 are MNHNS and SASEGT. This CDR3 spans 15 amino acids. With 2 bases removed from V and 2 bases from J, the gap between germline ends came to 12 bases. The CDR3 DNA reads TGTGCCAGCAGTGAACCATGGCAGGAGCAAGAGACCCAGTACTTC. Its protein is CASSEPWQEQETQYF.

The rearrangement links TRBV6-6 to TRBJ1-4; D ambiguous. The germline gives CDR1 MNHNY, CDR2 SVGAGI (reference sequence). Between the trimmed V and J ends, which lost 2 bases and 0 bases, there was a span of 4 bases. The CDR3 is made up of 14 amino acids. CDR3 nucleotides: TGTGCCAGCAGTTACAGTTCAACTAATGAAAAACTGTTTTTT. It encodes CASSYSSTNEKLFF.

The V and J genes are TRBV7-3 and TRBJ2-1; no clear D gene. V was clipped by 3 bases and J by 0 bases, with 12 bases between them. Germline CDR1 SGHTA, CDR2 FQGTGA. This CDR3 is 16 amino acids long. The CDR3 loop is CASSLTGPFSYNEQFF. The CDR3 DNA is TGTGCCAGCAGCTTGACCGGCCCTTTCTCCTACAATGAGCAGTTCTTC.

This chain links TRBV5-4 with TRBJ2-7, with 13 positions matching TRBD2. V shed 9 bases, J shed 1 base, and the junction held 7 bases outside the gene matches. Germline V gene sequence: CDR1 SGHNT, CDR2 YYREEE (reference sequence). This CDR3 region has 15 residues. CDR3 amino acids: CATGLAGVSSYEQYF. CDR3 nucleotide sequence: TGTGCCACAGGACTAGCGGGAGTTAGTTCCTACGAGCAGTACTTC.

This clone appeared once. The chain combines TRBV29-1 with TRBJ2-1; possible D gene TRBD1, 6 bases. Trimming took off 4 bases at V and 0 bases at J, with 13 bases between the two ends. This CDR3 is built from 15 residues. Germline CDR1 reads SQVTM; CDR2 reads ANQGSEA. CDR3 in DNA: TGCAGCGTTGGGACAGCCAAAACCTCCTACAATGAGCAGTTCTTC. Its protein is CSVGTAKTSYNEQFF.

This clone was recorded only once. The genes are TRBV11-2 and TRBJ1-2; D is possibly TRBD1 (5 bases). CDR3 size: 12 residues. Germline assignment: CDR1 SGHAT and CDR2 FQNNGV. V lost 1 base, J lost 8 bases, and 8 bases lay in between. CDR3 amino acids: CASSLGGWGYTF. CDR3 bases: TGTGCCAGCAGCTTAGGGGGCTGGGGCTACACCTTC. Combining the CDR3 with reference TRBV11-2 and TRBJ1-2 gives the whole variable domain EAGVAQSPRYKIIEKRQSVAFWCNPISGHATLYWYQQILGQGPKLLIQFQNNGVVDDSQLPKDRFSAERLKGVDSTLKIQPAKLEDSAVYLCASSLGGWGYTFGSGTRLTVV.

This clone was seen a handful of times. The V call is TRBV6-5, the J call TRBJ2-7; D is perhaps TRBD1 or TRBD2 (5 bases each). The CDR3 consists of 13 residues. V lost 6 bases, J lost 0 bases, and 9 bases lay in between. Germline V gives CDR1 MNHEY, CDR2 SVGAGI. Written as DNA, the CDR3 is TGTGCCAGCAGCGGTGGGACCTCCTACGAGCAGTACTTC. Its protein product is CASSGGTSYEQYF.

This clone was recorded a few times. The V and J genes are TRBV28 and TRBJ2-1; TRBD2 agrees at 8 bases. This CDR3 spans 15 amino acids. CDR1 and CDR2 (germline): MDHEN, SYDVKM. Unmatched junction bases numbered 5, after V lost 2 bases and J lost 5 bases. The CDR3 bases are TGTGCCAGCAGTTTAGCGGGGGGTTTCCACAATGAGCAGTTCTTC. Amino acid sequence: CASSLAGGFHNEQFF.

The V and J genes are TRBV5-4 and TRBJ2-3; D may correspond to TRBD1 or TRBD2 (5 bases each). The CDR3 totals 15 residues. CDR1 is SGHNT and CDR2 is YYREEE in the germline V gene (reference sequence). V lost 7 bases, J lost 6 bases, and 21 bases lay in between. CDR3 loop: CASHGQGTWEDTQYF. Written as DNA, the CDR3 is TGTGCCAGCCACGGGCAAGGGACGTGGGAGGATACGCAGTATTTT.

DNA of the CDR3: TGTGCCTGGAGAGGGGCCAACGTCCTGACTTTC. Translation: CAWRGANVLTF. This chain joins TRBV30 and TRBJ2-6; D remains unclear. V was shortened by 3 bases and J by 4 bases, with 1 base between the two germline ends. The CDR3 sequence is 11 residues long. Germline V lookup: CDR1 GTSNPN, CDR2 SVGIG (reference sequence).

This chain uses TRBV7-2 with TRBJ2-2, with a weak D call TRBD1 (5 bases). Looked up from germline, CDR1 is SGHTA and CDR2 is FQGNSA. This CDR3 spans 14 amino acids. Trimming removed 4 bases at V and 6 bases at J, with 12 bases between. This CDR3 reads CASSSWGEPGELFF. CDR3 nucleotide sequence: TGTGCCAGCAGCTCGTGGGGCGAGCCCGGGGAGCTGTTTTTT.

V gene TRBV7-2 combines with J gene TRBJ1-2; D remains ambiguous. Trimming removed 1 base from V and 7 bases from J, with 13 bases in between. There are 14 residues in the CDR3. The V gene's germline CDR1 is SGHTA and CDR2 FQGNSA. The CDR3 DNA reads as TGTGCCAGCAGCTTAGGCGGCCGGGGTGCTGGCTACACCTTC. The encoded protein is CASSLGGRGAGYTF.

This clone was picked up a small number of times. The chain links TRBV5-5 to TRBJ2-2; perhaps TRBD2 as D (6 bases). The CDR3 is made up of 14 amino acids. Trimming stripped 3 bases from V and 1 base from J, with 7 bases between. Germline values: CDR1 SGHKS, CDR2 YYEKEE (reference sequence). Written as DNA, the CDR3 is TGTGCCAGCAGCTGGGGGGTGAACACCGGGGAGCTGTTTTTT. It is translated as CASSWGVNTGELFF.

The table lists this clone with many counts. CDR3 in amino acids: CATGTETSGANVLTF. CDR3 coding DNA: TGTGCCACCGGGACAGAAACTTCTGGGGCCAACGTCCTGACTTTC. V usage is TRBV19 and J usage is TRBJ2-6; 7 nucleotides align to TRBD1. CDR3 size: 15 residues. V was pared by 10 bases and J by 1 base, with 7 bases of the junction left unmatched. Germline-derived CDR1 and CDR2 are LNHDA and SQIVND (reference sequence).

This clone was seen a handful of times. The chain couples TRBV28 to TRBJ2-2, with TRBD2 matching 13 bases. Trimming removed 3 bases from V and 5 bases from J; junction bases left unmatched: 3. The CDR3 loop spans 16 amino acids. Germline assignment: CDR1 MDHEN and CDR2 SYDVKM. The CDR3 region has the DNA TGTGCCAGCAGTTTGGGGGGACTAGCGGGGACCGGGGAGCTGTTTTTT. Translated: CASSLGGLAGTGELFF.

The rearrangement uses TRBV4-3 and TRBJ2-7; D is unclear. The CDR3 consists of 12 residues. V gave up 0 bases and J gave up 7 bases, with 7 bases separating them. Germline V gives CDR1 LGHNA, CDR2 YSLEER. As DNA, the CDR3 is TGCGCCAGCAGCCAAGACCACGGGGAGCAGTACTTC. This sequence encodes CASSQDHGEQYF.

This rearrangement joins TRBV19 to TRBJ1-3; TRBD1 might be the D (5 bases). V lost 7 bases and J lost 4, with 17 bases in between. The CDR3 consists of 15 residues. The germline V gene has CDR1 LNHDA and CDR2 SQIVND (reference sequence). Written as DNA, the CDR3 is TGTGCCAGTATCCCCGTAGGGACCGCAGGAAACACCATATATTTT. This encodes CASIPVGTAGNTIYF.